These 8 T cell receptor beta chains came from one sample sequenced in a study of shared T cell receptors in the human thymus. Method: immunoSEQ multiplex PCR; TCRdb's copy keeps in-frame clones and lacks some. The table shows hundreds of thousands of clones, with approximately 83% occurring only once. The data were also submitted as part of a second study, on human thymus T cells.

What was sequenced was thymocytes. The receptors derive from a girl younger than two with a congenital heart defect.

The chain uses TRBV28 and TRBJ1-2; D is unresolved. The V end was cut by 5 bases, the J end by 4 bases, with 11 bases between. The length of the CDR3 is 13 residues. CDR1 and CDR2 (germline): MDHEN, SYDVKM. The CDR3 spells CASSLALSYGYTF. CDR3 DNA sequence: TGTGCCAGCAGTCTAGCGCTGAGCTATGGCTACACCTTC.

The rearrangement uses TRBV6-6 and TRBJ1-1; the D gene is possibly TRBD1 (6 bases). Germline CDR1 reads MNHNY; CDR2 reads SVGAGI (reference sequence). The CDR3 is made up of 11 amino acids. V was clipped by 11 bases and J by 7 bases, with 14 bases between them. For the CDR3, the DNA is TGTGCCGGAAAACAGGGCAATGAAGCTTTCTTT. Translated, it gives CAGKQGNEAFF.

This chain joins TRBV6-5 and TRBJ1-1; TRBD1 is a possible D gene (5 bases). V dropped 8 bases and J dropped 0 bases, with 10 bases sitting between them. In germline, CDR1 is MNHEY, CDR2 SVGAGI. The CDR3 length is 13 residues. CDR3 amino acids: CASGRELNTEAFF. As DNA, the CDR3 is TGTGCCAGCGGCAGGGAACTGAACACTGAAGCTTTCTTT.

The chain joins TRBV4-3 to TRBJ1-1; possible D gene TRBD1, 5 bases. Germline-derived CDR1 and CDR2 are LGHNA and YSLEER. Trimming pared 0 bases from V and 4 bases from J, leaving 15 bases between. This CDR3 has 16 residues. The CDR3 nucleotides are TGCGCCAGCAGCCAAGATCCGGTAAGGGGTGTCACTGAAGCTTTCTTT. Translating gives CASSQDPVRGVTEAFF.

The genes are TRBV5-1 and TRBJ1-1, with 8 bases that match TRBD1. Looked up from germline, CDR1 is SGHRS and CDR2 is YFSETQ. V was pared by 4 bases and J by 7 bases, with 6 bases of the junction left unmatched. The CDR3 is 13 residues long. The chain's CDR3 is CASSTGQGSEAFF. CDR3 bases: TGCGCCAGCAGCACCGGACAGGGAAGTGAAGCTTTCTTT. Based on the CDR3 plus reference TRBV5-1 and TRBJ1-1, the full variable domain is KAGVTQTPRYLIKTRGQQVTLSCSPISGHRSVSWYQQTPGQGLQFLFEYFSETQRNKGNFPGRFSGRQFSNSRSEMNVSTLELGDSALYLCASSTGQGSEAFFGQGTRLTVV.

This rearrangement joins TRBV19 to TRBJ1-4; D is undetermined. V gave up 3 bases and J gave up 4 bases, with 15 bases separating them. The CDR3 has 16 amino acids. The germline V gene encodes CDR1 LNHDA and CDR2 SQIVND (reference sequence). Here the CDR3 DNA reads TGTGCCAGTAGTATTCCCGTCGGGGAGGTTAATGAAAAACTGTTTTTT. Amino acids: CASSIPVGEVNEKLFF.

This rearrangement joins TRBV5-1 to TRBJ2-7; 7 bases fit TRBD1. Germline V gene lookup returns CDR1 SGHRS and CDR2 YFSETQ. V was pared by 3 bases and J by 11 bases, with 20 bases of the junction left unmatched. The CDR3 has 16 amino acids. This chain's CDR3 is CASSWPRTGVRGEEYF. CDR3 in DNA: TGCGCCAGCAGCTGGCCCAGGACAGGCGTTAGGGGAGAGGAGTACTTC.

The chain uses TRBV9 and TRBJ2-7, with D perhaps TRBD1 (5 bases). Trimming took 0 bases from V and 3 from J, leaving 25 bases between them. This CDR3 spans 19 amino acids. Germline loops: CDR1 SGDLS, CDR2 YYNGEE. CDR3 DNA sequence: TGTGCCAGCAGCGTAGGGTTACCGGACGGACACCCGGTTATCTACGAGCAGTACTTC. Translation: CASSVGLPDGHPVIYEQYF.